This passage covers 28 T cell receptor beta chains from one sample sequenced in a study of cytomegalovirus exposure and HLA in healthy donors. The PCR contained 60 Vbeta and 13 Jbeta primers. The protocol was immunoSEQ multiplex PCR, while the TCRdb copy is restricted to in-frame clones and leaves out a portion. The table includes 80,000 or so clones, 72% detected once. Source material: PBMCs. Source of these receptors: a woman in her 40s in good health and CMV-seropositive.

The chain combines TRBV19 with TRBJ1-5, with D uncertain. The CDR3 is 16 residues long. Germline lookup yields CDR1 LNHDA and CDR2 SQIVND (reference sequence). Deletions cut 4 bases from V and 0 bases from J, with 13 bases between. CDR3 sequence: CASSTPEYYSNQPQHF. CDR3 DNA: TGTGCCAGTAGTACCCCCGAGTACTATAGCAATCAGCCCCAGCATTTT.

V is TRBV6-1 and J is TRBJ2-1; maybe TRBD1 (5 bases). There are 15 residues in the CDR3. The V and J ends lost 6 bases and 0 bases respectively, with 12 bases between them. Germline CDR1 and CDR2: MNHNS and SASEGT. The chain's CDR3 is CASRATTDSYNEQFF. The CDR3 DNA reads as TGTGCCAGCAGAGCGACGACAGACTCCTACAATGAGCAGTTCTTC.

The chain combines TRBV7-2 with TRBJ2-7; D gene unclear. The CDR3 is made up of 13 amino acids. Trimming took off 5 bases at V and 1 base at J, with 9 bases between the two ends. Germline V gene sequence: CDR1 SGHTA, CDR2 FQGNSA. The CDR3 is CASSPTYSYEQYF. The DNA for the CDR3 is TGTGCCAGCAGCCCGACTTATTCCTACGAGCAGTACTTC.

The chain has TRBV2 and TRBJ2-7; tentatively, D is TRBD1 (6 bases). Trimming removed 1 base from V and 2 bases from J, with 12 bases in between. The CDR3 runs to 15 residues. CDR1 SNHLY and CDR2 FYNNEI come from the germline V gene. The CDR3 bases are TGTGCCAGCAGTGAAGTAACAGGGTATACCTACGAGCAGTACTTC. It is translated as CASSEVTGYTYEQYF.

This chain joins TRBV4-2 and TRBJ2-5; D is perhaps TRBD2 (7 bases). Germline V gene data show CDR1 as LGHNA and CDR2 as YNFKEQ. The CDR3 runs 16 residues. V lost 1 base and J lost 2, with 14 bases in between. The CDR3 DNA reads TGTGCCAGCAGCCAAGGGGGGGCGGGGGCTCAAGAGACCCAGTACTTC. As protein: CASSQGGAGAQETQYF.

J is TRBJ2-3 and V is TRBV5-5, with a weak D call TRBD2 (5 bases). V was pared by 0 bases and J by 6 bases, with 8 bases between. The length of the CDR3 is 13 residues. Germline V gene data show CDR1 as SGHKS and CDR2 as YYEKEE (reference sequence). This CDR3 is CASSLGPGDTQYF. CDR3 nucleotide sequence: TGTGCCAGCAGCTTGGGACCGGGGGATACGCAGTATTTT.

The V and J genes are TRBV5-4 and TRBJ2-5; D possibly corresponds to TRBD2 (6 bases). This CDR3 spans 15 amino acids. With 3 bases removed from V and 6 bases from J, the gap between germline ends came to 18 bases. Germline V gene lookup returns CDR1 SGHNT and CDR2 YYREEE (reference sequence). CDR3 loop: CASSSSFGEAKTQYF. DNA for the CDR3: TGTGCCAGCAGCTCCTCCTTTGGGGAGGCCAAGACCCAGTACTTC.

The chain couples TRBV2 to TRBJ2-5, with TRBD2 matching over 12 bases. Germline CDR1 is SNHLY and CDR2 is FYNNEI. Germline trimming cut 9 bases from V and 5 bases from J; bases unmatched to any gene: 1. The CDR3 sequence is 12 residues long. The CDR3 nucleotides read TGTGCCAGTGGGACTAGCGGGGAGACCCAGTACTTC. It yields the protein CASGTSGETQYF. The whole variable domain, filled in from reference TRBV2 and TRBJ2-5, reads EPEVTQTPSHQVTQMGQEVILRCVPISNHLYFYWYRQILGQKVEFLVSFYNNEISEKSEIFDDQFSVERPDGSNFTLKIRSTKLEDSAMYFCASGTSGETQYFGPGTRLLVL.

In the case of this clone: Mismatch with germline at one junction end may stem from a read error. The CDR3 region has the DNA TGTGCCAGCTCACCAACAGAAGGCTACCCCTTC. Translated: CASSPTEGYPF. This chain uses TRBV18 with TRBJ1-2, with D hard to call. The CDR3 contains 11 residues. Per the germline V gene, CDR1 is KGHSH and CDR2 is LQKENI. The full variable domain, in which reference TRBV18 and TRBJ1-2 provide the parts outside the CDR3, is NAGVMQNPRHLVRRRGQEARLRCSPMKGHSHVYWYRQLPEEGLKFMVYLQKENIIDESGMPKERFSAEFPKEGPSILRIQQVVRGDSAAYFCASSPTEGYPFGSGTRLTVV.

CDR3 in DNA: TGTGCCAGCTCACCCCCCGGGACAGGGGGCACCGGGGAGCTGTTTTTT. Translated, it gives CASSPPGTGGTGELFF. This chain uses TRBV18 with TRBJ2-2; 11 positions agree with TRBD1. With V trimmed by 3 bases and J by 4 bases, 4 bases remained unmatched. The V gene's germline CDR1 is KGHSH and CDR2 LQKENI. The CDR3 loop spans 16 amino acids.

The chain employs TRBV28 and TRBJ2-5; D is uncertain. The V gene lost 2 bases and the J gene lost 5 bases, with 9 bases spanning the gap. This CDR3 comprises 13 residues. Germline V gene data show CDR1 as MDHEN and CDR2 as SYDVKM. CDR3 amino acids: CASSLRSRETQYF. DNA for the CDR3: TGTGCCAGCAGTTTACGCTCTCGGGAGACCCAGTACTTC.

This clone occurred many times. One end of the junction does not line up with germline, which may come from a read error. V gene TRBV7-7 combines with J gene TRBJ2-1, with D perhaps TRBD1 (6 bases). The germline V gene encodes CDR1 SSHAT and CDR2 FNYEAQ (reference sequence). This CDR3 has 17 amino acids. The CDR3 here is CASSPTHRDGSYNEQFF. In DNA form, the CDR3 reads TGTGCTAGCAGCCCTACCCACAGGGACGGCTCCTACAATGAGCAGTTCTTC.

The chain combines TRBV30 with TRBJ1-2, with D perhaps TRBD1 (6 bases). The germline CDR1 and CDR2 sequences are GTSNPN and SVGIG (reference sequence). CDR3 length: 12 residues. V lost 8 bases, J lost 3 bases, and 13 bases lay in between. CDR3 protein: CAGNRADYGYTF. CDR3 in DNA: TGTGCCGGAAACAGGGCGGACTATGGCTACACCTTC.

The chain recombines TRBV5-4 with TRBJ2-3; 8 nucleotides align to TRBD2. Germline CDR1 reads SGHNT; CDR2 reads YYREEE (reference sequence). V trimming: 4 bases; J trimming: 2 bases; junction bases outside the gene matches: 6. The CDR3 totals 15 residues. In DNA, the CDR3 is TGTGCCAGCAGCGTAATAGCGGGATTCACAGATACGCAGTATTTT. This gives the protein CASSVIAGFTDTQYF.

V usage is TRBV5-1 and J usage is TRBJ2-1; D is possibly TRBD2 (6 bases). The germline gives CDR1 SGHRS, CDR2 YFSETQ. This CDR3 is 14 amino acids long. Trimming stripped 3 bases from V and 7 bases from J, with 14 bases between. For the CDR3, the DNA is TGCGCCAGCAGCTCTCAGGGCGGAGGGAATGAGCAGTTCTTC. It codes for CASSSQGGGNEQFF.

The chain uses TRBV2 and TRBJ1-2, with D possibly being TRBD1 (6 bases). Germline CDR1 is SNHLY and CDR2 is FYNNEI. The CDR3 totals 13 residues. The V and J ends lost 6 bases and 4 bases respectively, with 12 bases between them. CDR3 DNA sequence: TGTGCCAGCAGGGCACAGGGTTCCTATGGCTACACCTTC. Residues: CASRAQGSYGYTF.

The chain uses TRBV28 and TRBJ1-1; 8 bases match TRBD1. The CDR3 runs to 12 residues. Germline V lookup: CDR1 MDHEN, CDR2 SYDVKM. V was pared by 10 bases and J by 3 bases, with 4 bases of the junction left unmatched. CDR3 protein: CATRGLDTEAFF. The CDR3 DNA reads TGTGCCACCAGGGGGCTTGACACTGAAGCTTTCTTT.

As to this clone: The sample has other DNA sequences that encode this CDR3 too. The CDR3 loop is CASSRQGEGEKLFF. The CDR3 DNA is TGTGCCAGCAGCCGACAGGGTGAGGGCGAAAAACTGTTTTTT. The chain combines TRBV6-5 with TRBJ1-4; TRBD1 agrees at 7 bases. Looked up from germline, CDR1 is MNHEY and CDR2 is SVGAGI. This CDR3 spans 14 amino acids. Trimming at V came to 6 bases and at J to 8 bases, leaving 9 bases not matched to a gene.

The CDR3 protein is CASSIDRDRVNYGYTF. The CDR3, as DNA: TGTGCCAGTAGTATAGACCGGGACAGAGTAAACTATGGCTACACCTTC. The chain links TRBV19 to TRBJ1-2, with TRBD1 matching over 7 bases. Germline assignment: CDR1 LNHDA and CDR2 SQIVND (reference sequence). The CDR3 sequence is 16 residues long. V was clipped by 0 bases and J by 2 bases; unmatched bases: 6. Variable domain in full (rest from reference TRBV19 and TRBJ1-2): DGGITQSPKYLFRKEGQNVTLSCEQNLNHDAMYWYRQDPGQGLRLIYYSQIVNDFQKGDIAEGYSVSREKKESFPLTVTSAQKNPTAFYLCASSIDRDRVNYGYTFGSGTRLTVV.

The chain couples TRBV4-1 to TRBJ2-1, with 7 bases lining up with TRBD1. The germline gives CDR1 MGHRA, CDR2 YSYEKL. This CDR3 is built from 16 residues. Trimming removed 2 bases from V and 2 bases from J; junction bases left unmatched: 6. CDR3 nucleotide sequence: TGCGCCAGCAGCCAACCCCGGACAGGCACCTACAATGAGCAGTTCTTC. Amino acids: CASSQPRTGTYNEQFF.

This sequence joins TRBV18 and TRBJ2-1; TRBD2 might be the D (5 bases). This CDR3 region has 12 residues. Germline lookup yields CDR1 KGHSH and CDR2 LQKENI. V lost 3 bases to trimming and J lost 7 bases, with 7 bases between them. The CDR3 reads CASSPQRNEQFF. The CDR3 nucleotides are TGTGCCAGCTCACCGCAGCGGAATGAGCAGTTCTTC.

The chain combines TRBV7-6 with TRBJ2-3, with 13 bases lining up with TRBD2. The V gene's germline CDR1 is SGHVS and CDR2 FNYEAQ. Unmatched junction bases numbered 7, after V lost 5 bases and J lost 11 bases. The CDR3 has 14 residues. The CDR3 sequence is CASSPGLAGAKQYF. CDR3 sequence (DNA): TGTGCCAGCAGCCCAGGACTAGCGGGGGCCAAGCAGTATTTT.

This clone was seen a handful of times. The CDR3 here is CASGWDMNTEAFF. CDR3 nucleotides: TGTGCTAGTGGTTGGGACATGAACACTGAAGCTTTCTTT. This sequence joins TRBV12-5 and TRBJ1-1, with a possible D match to TRBD1 (6 bases). Trimming took 4 bases from V and 0 from J, leaving 6 bases between them. The CDR3 is 13 residues long. Germline loops: CDR1 LGHNT, CDR2 FRNRAP.

The chain combines TRBV19 with TRBJ2-1; 9 positions agree with TRBD2. The CDR3 length is 15 residues. The V gene end was trimmed by 5 bases and the J gene end by 4 bases; junction bases not matched to a gene: 6. Per the germline V gene, CDR1 is LNHDA and CDR2 is SQIVND (reference sequence). CDR3 coding DNA: TGTGCCAGTAGTCGAGGGCGGGGGGGGTACAATGAGCAGTTCTTC. Its translation is CASSRGRGGYNEQFF. Full variable domain (remainder filled in from reference TRBV19 and TRBJ2-1): DGGITQSPKYLFRKEGQNVTLSCEQNLNHDAMYWYRQDPGQGLRLIYYSQIVNDFQKGDIAEGYSVSREKKESFPLTVTSAQKNPTAFYLCASSRGRGGYNEQFFGPGTRLTVL.

This clone was seen a handful of times. The CDR3 loop is CASSTHTQNTEAFF. DNA of the CDR3: TGTGCCAGTAGTACTCACACCCAGAACACTGAAGCTTTCTTT. The chain joins TRBV19 to TRBJ1-1, with D unresolved. V gave up 4 bases and J gave up 1 base, with 10 bases separating them. The CDR3 sequence is 14 residues long. Germline CDR1 is LNHDA and CDR2 is SQIVND (reference sequence).

This clone was counted a single time. The chain is built from TRBV30 and TRBJ2-3; tentative D call: TRBD2 (5 bases). CDR1 is GTSNPN, CDR2 SVGIG, per germline (reference sequence). CDR3 length equals 13 residues. For the CDR3, the DNA is TGTGCGCAAGATGGACTTAGCACAGATACGCAGTATTTT. Translated: CAQDGLSTDTQYF.

This clone was found a few times. V gene TRBV19 combines with J gene TRBJ2-7; weak D call: TRBD2 (7 bases). There are 14 residues in the CDR3. CDR1 LNHDA and CDR2 SQIVND come from the germline V gene (reference sequence). Trimming removed 5 bases at V and 4 bases at J, with 15 bases between. This CDR3 is CASSRGALAYEQYF. The DNA of the CDR3 is TGTGCCAGTAGTCGGGGGGCCTTGGCGTACGAGCAGTACTTC.

Only a few counts were recorded for this clone. The gene calls are TRBV5-6 and TRBJ1-4, with 9 bases lining up with TRBD1. This CDR3 comprises 17 residues. J was trimmed by 5 bases and V by 0 bases; bases with no gene match: 8. Germline V gives CDR1 SGHDT, CDR2 YYEEEE. CDR3 nucleotide sequence: TGTGCCAGCAGCTTGGTTGTCGGGACAGGGAGAAATGAAAAACTGTTTTTT. Its translation is CASSLVVGTGRNEKLFF.